One and the same sample provided the 30 T cell receptor beta chains below, sequenced in a study of T cell responses to AZD1222 COVID-19 vaccine. The protocol was immunoSEQ multiplex PCR, while the TCRdb copy is restricted to in-frame clones and leaves out a portion. Among about 85,000 clones listed, 88% were seen once. The source was peripheral blood, collected on day 0 of MenACWY control vaccination. The source of these receptors is an adult in good health.

CDR3 sequence (DNA): TGTGCCAGCCGTGCTTTTGACATGAACACTGAAGCTTTCTTT. Translating it yields CASRAFDMNTEAFF. V and J are TRBV27 and TRBJ1-1; D is undetermined. V was pared by 8 bases and J by 0 bases, with 13 bases between. The CDR3 runs to 14 residues. CDR1 is MNHEY and CDR2 is SMNVEV in the germline V gene (reference sequence).

The chain has TRBV30 and TRBJ1-6, with a possible D match to TRBD1 (5 bases). The germline gives CDR1 GTSNPN, CDR2 SVGIG (reference sequence). Trimming took off 0 bases at V and 11 bases at J, with 8 bases between the two ends. CDR3 size: 12 residues. The CDR3 coding sequence is TGTGCCTGGAGTGTACAAGGGGCACCCCTCCACTTT. It is translated as CAWSVQGAPLHF.

V usage is TRBV16 and J usage is TRBJ2-3, with a weak D call TRBD1 (5 bases). Germline CDR1 reads KGHSY; CDR2 reads FQNENV. Trimming took 4 bases from V and 5 from J, leaving 10 bases between them. The CDR3 contains 13 residues. The CDR3 loop reads CASSPDRRDTQYF. DNA for the CDR3: TGTGCCAGCAGCCCAGACAGAAGAGATACGCAGTATTTT.

Notes on this clone: Within the sample, other DNA sequences also encode this same CDR3. V gene TRBV12-5 combines with J gene TRBJ1-1; D may be TRBD1 (5 bases). This CDR3 has 14 amino acids. Trimming pared 1 base from V and 3 bases from J, leaving 9 bases between. Germline V gene data show CDR1 as LGHNT and CDR2 as FRNRAP. The CDR3 here is CASGLGQGDTEAFF. In DNA form, the CDR3 reads TGTGCTAGTGGTTTGGGTCAGGGTGACACTGAAGCTTTCTTT. The full variable domain, with the rest looked up from reference TRBV12-5 and TRBJ1-1, is DARVTQTPRHKVTEMGQEVTMRCQPILGHNTVFWYRQTMMQGLELLAYFRNRAPLDDSGMPKDRFSAEMPDATLATLKIQPSEPRDSAVYFCASGLGQGDTEAFFGQGTRLTVV.

The V gene is TRBV29-1, the J gene TRBJ1-2, with a weak D call TRBD1 (5 bases). The CDR3 is 14 residues long. Germline CDR1 SQVTM, CDR2 ANQGSEA. Deletions cut 0 bases from V and 8 bases from J, with 16 bases between. CDR3 residues: CSVEDASGGEGYTF. The CDR3 DNA sequence: TGCAGCGTTGAAGATGCCTCGGGGGGGGAAGGCTACACCTTC.

J is TRBJ1-3 and V is TRBV30, with a tentative D call TRBD1 (5 bases). The CDR3 runs 17 residues. Trimming removed 0 bases from V and 0 bases from J, with 15 bases in between. Germline V CDR1 and CDR2: GTSNPN, SVGIG (reference sequence). CDR3 sequence reads: CAWSVRGERGSGNTIYF. CDR3 coding DNA: TGTGCCTGGAGTGTAAGAGGGGAGAGGGGCTCTGGAAACACCATATATTTT.

This chain connects TRBV7-2 to TRBJ2-7; 12 bases map to TRBD2. The V gene end was trimmed by 4 bases and the J gene end by 3 bases; junction bases not matched to a gene: 1. CDR3 length: 14 residues. CDR1 is SGHTA, CDR2 FQGNSA, per germline. In nucleotides, the CDR3 is TGTGCCAGCAGCTCTAGCGGGGGGGACTACGAGCAGTACTTC. This codes for CASSSSGGDYEQYF. Together with reference TRBV7-2 and TRBJ2-7, the CDR3 gives the full variable domain: GAGVSQSPSNKVTEKGKDVELRCDPISGHTALYWYRQSLGQGLEFLIYFQGNSAPDKSGLPSDRFSAERTGGSVSTLTIQRTQQEDSAVYLCASSSSGGDYEQYFGPGTRLTVT.

J is TRBJ1-2 and V is TRBV4-3, with D unclear. V was trimmed by 1 base and J by 0 bases, leaving 9 bases between them. The CDR3 contains 15 residues. Germline CDR1 reads LGHNA; CDR2 reads YSLEER. The CDR3 bases are TGCGCCAGCAGCCAAGGGACGGAAGCTAACTATGGCTACACCTTC. It codes for CASSQGTEANYGYTF.

The J gene is TRBJ2-5, the V gene TRBV24-1; 9 bases line up with TRBD2. The germline V gene encodes CDR1 KGHDR and CDR2 SFDVKD. The CDR3 is 15 residues long. Germline trimming cut 2 bases from V and 5 bases from J; bases unmatched to any gene: 5. The CDR3 loop is CATSDSSGGWETQYF. In nucleotides, the CDR3 is TGTGCCACCAGTGATTCCAGCGGGGGGTGGGAGACCCAGTACTTC.

The chain has TRBV6-1 and TRBJ2-7; perhaps TRBD1 as D (5 bases). From germline, CDR1 is MNHNS and CDR2 SASEGT. V dropped 1 base and J dropped 0 bases, with 10 bases sitting between them. The CDR3 is 15 amino acids. The CDR3 DNA reads TGTGCCAGCAGTGAAGGGACATTAGCCTCCTACGAGCAGTACTTC. Its protein is CASSEGTLASYEQYF.

V usage is TRBV4-2 and J usage is TRBJ1-4; possibly TRBD1 for D (6 bases). The V and J ends lost 3 bases and 2 bases respectively, with 16 bases between them. Per germline, CDR1 LGHNA and CDR2 YNFKEQ. This CDR3 is 17 amino acids long. The CDR3 DNA is TGTGCCAGCAGCCAGACAGCGGGGGGCCCTACTAATGAAAAACTGTTTTTT. This codes for CASSQTAGGPTNEKLFF.

V and J are TRBV30 and TRBJ1-3; TRBD1 is a possible D gene (6 bases). V lost 3 bases and J 3 bases, leaving 12 bases between the germline ends. Germline V gene lookup returns CDR1 GTSNPN and CDR2 SVGIG (reference sequence). The length of the CDR3 is 14 residues. In nucleotides, the CDR3 is TGTGCCTGGAGGTGGGGGGCAGTTGGAAACACCATATATTTT. Translated: CAWRWGAVGNTIYF.

V and J are TRBV2 and TRBJ1-1; weak D call: TRBD1 (5 bases). The CDR3 has 15 residues. The V gene's germline CDR1 is SNHLY and CDR2 FYNNEI. V dropped 5 bases and J dropped 2 bases, with 15 bases sitting between them. The CDR3 sequence: CASSLRGRENTEAFF. The CDR3 bases are TGTGCCAGCAGTCTTCGGGGGAGGGAAAACACTGAAGCTTTCTTT.

This sequence joins TRBV30 and TRBJ1-1; perhaps TRBD1 as D (6 bases). From germline, CDR1 is GTSNPN and CDR2 SVGIG (reference sequence). The length of the CDR3 is 13 residues. The V end lost 0 bases, the J end lost 7 bases, and 12 bases lay between the germline ends. DNA of the CDR3: TGTGCCTGGAGTGTCGTTGGACAGCTTGAAGCTTTCTTT. Protein sequence: CAWSVVGQLEAFF. The full variable domain, in which reference TRBV30 and TRBJ1-1 provide the parts outside the CDR3, is SQTIHQWPATLVQPVGSPLSLECTVEGTSNPNLYWYRQAAGRGLQLLFYSVGIGQISSEVPQNLSASRPQDRQFILSSKKLLLSDSGFYLCAWSVVGQLEAFFGQGTRLTVV.

This clone was recorded once. The V call is TRBV2, the J call TRBJ2-5, with D maybe TRBD2 (5 bases). Looked up from germline, CDR1 is SNHLY and CDR2 is FYNNEI. With 7 bases removed from V and 5 bases from J, the gap between germline ends came to 20 bases. This CDR3 is built from 15 residues. The CDR3 bases are TGTGCCAGCACTCGCCTAGGACCGGGCGGGGAGACCCAGTACTTC. Its protein is CASTRLGPGGETQYF.

This clone appeared a few times. The V gene is TRBV5-1, the J gene TRBJ2-3, with D uncertain. Germline CDR1 SGHRS, CDR2 YFSETQ. The CDR3 is made up of 15 amino acids. V was clipped by 1 base and J by 0 bases, with 9 bases between them. CDR3: CASSLSDSSTDTQYF. The DNA for the CDR3 is TGCGCCAGCAGCTTGTCAGATTCTAGCACAGATACGCAGTATTTT.

Here the CDR3 reads CASSSESVNQPQHF. The CDR3 nucleotides read TGTGCCAGCAGTAGCGAATCAGTCAATCAGCCCCAGCATTTT. The V and J genes are TRBV2 and TRBJ1-5; D gene uncertain. The germline gives CDR1 SNHLY, CDR2 FYNNEI. V was trimmed by 5 bases and J by 3 bases, leaving 11 bases between them. The CDR3 is 14 residues long.

The chain combines TRBV5-1 with TRBJ2-3; TRBD1 is a possible D gene (5 bases). The CDR3 runs 15 residues. V dropped 0 bases and J dropped 2 bases, with 10 bases sitting between them. In germline, CDR1 is SGHRS, CDR2 YFSETQ. CDR3 sequence reads: CASSLEGDVTDTQYF. The CDR3 nucleotides read TGCGCCAGCAGCTTGGAAGGGGATGTCACAGATACGCAGTATTTT.

V is TRBV19 and J is TRBJ2-6; tentatively, D is TRBD1 (6 bases). V was cut by 5 bases and J by 0 bases, with 11 bases left in between. The CDR3 covers 16 residues. Germline V gene sequence: CDR1 LNHDA, CDR2 SQIVND (reference sequence). The CDR3 sequence: CASSSTGSSGANVLTF. Here the CDR3 DNA reads TGTGCCAGTAGTTCCACAGGGAGCTCTGGGGCCAACGTCCTGACTTTC.

The gene calls are TRBV12-3 or TRBV12-4 and TRBJ1-1, with D unclear. The CDR3 has 11 residues. V was clipped by 3 bases and J by 5 bases, with 4 bases between them. The CDR3: CASSFGTEAFF. CDR3 sequence (DNA): TGTGCCAGCAGTTTTGGGACTGAAGCTTTCTTT.

This clone came up once. The chain combines TRBV5-6 with TRBJ2-5; no reliable D call. Germline lookup yields CDR1 SGHDT and CDR2 YYEEEE. The CDR3 extends over 13 amino acids. Trimming took 1 base from V and 2 from J, leaving 6 bases between them. The chain's CDR3 is CASSLRRQETQYF. The CDR3 DNA reads as TGTGCCAGCAGCTTGAGAAGGCAAGAGACCCAGTACTTC.

The chain employs TRBV28 and TRBJ2-5, with TRBD2 identical over 11 bases. With V trimmed by 6 bases and J by 0 bases, 3 bases remained unmatched. Looked up from germline, CDR1 is MDHEN and CDR2 is SYDVKM. CDR3 length: 15 amino acids. DNA for the CDR3: TGTGCCAGCAGCCTACTAGCGGGAGACCAAGAGACCCAGTACTTC. Translating gives CASSLLAGDQETQYF.

The V and J genes are TRBV28 and TRBJ2-2; a possible D gene is TRBD1 (5 bases). V dropped 6 bases and J dropped 2 bases, with 10 bases sitting between them. The CDR3 runs to 14 residues. CDR1 is MDHEN, CDR2 SYDVKM, per germline. DNA of the CDR3: TGTGCCAGCAGACCCGACAGCAACACCGGGGAGCTGTTTTTT. Its protein product is CASRPDSNTGELFF. Filled out from reference TRBV28 and TRBJ2-2, the complete variable domain reads DVKVTQSSRYLVKRTGEKVFLECVQDMDHENMFWYRQDPGLGLRLIYFSYDVKMKEKGDIPEGYSVSREKKERFSLILESASTNQTSMYLCASRPDSNTGELFFGEGSRLTVL.

The chain employs TRBV19 and TRBJ1-6; D gene uncertain. Trimming pared 3 bases from V and 7 bases from J, leaving 10 bases between. The CDR3 spans 14 residues. In germline, CDR1 is LNHDA, CDR2 SQIVND (reference sequence). The chain's CDR3 is CASSMGLLNSPLHF. The CDR3 region has the DNA TGTGCCAGTAGTATGGGATTGTTAAATTCACCCCTCCACTTT.

V usage is TRBV5-6 and J usage is TRBJ1-5; no clear D gene. Trimming cost V 3 bases and J 4 bases, with 14 bases left between them. Germline V CDR1 and CDR2: SGHDT, YYEEEE. This CDR3 spans 15 amino acids. The CDR3 DNA sequence: TGTGCCAGCAGCTCTGCCCGGGGAATTAATCAGCCCCAGCATTTT. It translates to CASSSARGINQPQHF.

The chain combines TRBV19 with TRBJ2-7; 7 nucleotides agree with TRBD1. The CDR3 is 16 residues long. CDR1 LNHDA and CDR2 SQIVND come from the germline V gene (reference sequence). The V gene end was trimmed by 5 bases and the J gene end by 5 bases; junction bases not matched to a gene: 15. CDR3 DNA: TGTGCCAGTAGTCCTCGACAGGGTCAAAGTACGCACGAGCAGTACTTC. Amino acid sequence: CASSPRQGQSTHEQYF. Drawing the rest from reference TRBV19 and TRBJ2-7, the complete variable domain is DGGITQSPKYLFRKEGQNVTLSCEQNLNHDAMYWYRQDPGQGLRLIYYSQIVNDFQKGDIAEGYSVSREKKESFPLTVTSAQKNPTAFYLCASSPRQGQSTHEQYFGPGTRLTVT.

This clone was seen once. The chain combines TRBV5-6 with TRBJ2-3; D possibly corresponds to TRBD2 (7 bases). Trimming removed 0 bases at V and 9 bases at J, with 20 bases between. In germline, CDR1 is SGHDT, CDR2 YYEEEE. CDR3 size: 16 residues. DNA of the CDR3: TGTGCCAGCAGCTTGGTGGCGGGGGCCATCGCTTCGACGCAGTATTTT. It yields the protein CASSLVAGAIASTQYF.

CDR3 sequence (DNA): TGTGCCAGCTCACAAGGGACTAGCGGGGGAACAGATACGCAGTATTTT. Protein product: CASSQGTSGGTDTQYF. This sequence joins TRBV18 and TRBJ2-3; 14 positions match TRBD2. J lost 3 bases, V lost 4 bases, and 3 bases had no gene match. Germline V gene lookup returns CDR1 KGHSH and CDR2 LQKENI. This CDR3 contains 16 residues.

This clone was seen a handful of times. The V gene is TRBV7-2, the J gene TRBJ1-6; 9 bases are a match to TRBD1. Per the germline V gene, CDR1 is SGHTA and CDR2 is FQGNSA. V lost 3 bases and J lost 6; bases outside the gene matches: 3. CDR3 size: 15 residues. CDR3 sequence: CASSFGTGSNSPLHF. CDR3 in DNA: TGTGCCAGCAGCTTCGGGACAGGGAGTAATTCACCCCTCCACTTT.

This chain connects TRBV6-5 to TRBJ2-1, with D maybe TRBD2 (6 bases). The ends were cut back, 8 bases at V and 8 bases at J, with 19 bases in the middle. The CDR3 is made up of 14 amino acids. From germline, CDR1 is MNHEY and CDR2 SVGAGI. The CDR3 loop reads CASRPRGSLDEQFF. CDR3 nucleotides: TGTGCCAGCCGCCCCCGGGGGAGTCTTGATGAGCAGTTCTTC.